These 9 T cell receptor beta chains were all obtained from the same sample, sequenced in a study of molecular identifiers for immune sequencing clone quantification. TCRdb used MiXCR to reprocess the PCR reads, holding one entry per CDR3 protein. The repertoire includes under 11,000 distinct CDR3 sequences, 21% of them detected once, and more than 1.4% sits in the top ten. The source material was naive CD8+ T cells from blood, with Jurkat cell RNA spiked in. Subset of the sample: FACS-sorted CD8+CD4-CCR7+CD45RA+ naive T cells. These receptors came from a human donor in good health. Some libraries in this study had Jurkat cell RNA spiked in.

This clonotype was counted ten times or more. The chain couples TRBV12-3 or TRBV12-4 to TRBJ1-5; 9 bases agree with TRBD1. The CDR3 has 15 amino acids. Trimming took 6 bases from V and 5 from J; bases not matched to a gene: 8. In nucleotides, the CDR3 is TGTGCCAGCAGCATAGGACAGGGGAGAGATCAGCCCCAGCATTTT. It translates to CASSIGQGRDQPQHF.

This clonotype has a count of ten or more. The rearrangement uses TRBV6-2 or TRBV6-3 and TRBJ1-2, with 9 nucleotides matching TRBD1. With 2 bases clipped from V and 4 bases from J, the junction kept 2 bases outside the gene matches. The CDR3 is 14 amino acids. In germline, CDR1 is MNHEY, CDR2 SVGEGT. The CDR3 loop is CASSYPDRGYGYTF. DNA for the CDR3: TGTGCCAGCAGTTACCCGGACAGGGGCTATGGCTACACCTTC.

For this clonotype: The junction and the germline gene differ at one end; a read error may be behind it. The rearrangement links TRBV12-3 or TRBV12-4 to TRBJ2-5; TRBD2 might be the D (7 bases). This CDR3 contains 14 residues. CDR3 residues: CASSLVGGQDTQYF. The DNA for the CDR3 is TGTGCAAGCAGCTTAGTGGGGGGGCAAGACACCCAGTACTTT.

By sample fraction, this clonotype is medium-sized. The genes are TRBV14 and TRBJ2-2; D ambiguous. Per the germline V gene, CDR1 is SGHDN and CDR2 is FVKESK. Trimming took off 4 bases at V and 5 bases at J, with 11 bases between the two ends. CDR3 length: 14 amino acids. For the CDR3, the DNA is TGTGCCAGCAGCCCCCAACATGGTACCGGGGAGCTGTTTTTT. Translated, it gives CASSPQHGTGELFF.

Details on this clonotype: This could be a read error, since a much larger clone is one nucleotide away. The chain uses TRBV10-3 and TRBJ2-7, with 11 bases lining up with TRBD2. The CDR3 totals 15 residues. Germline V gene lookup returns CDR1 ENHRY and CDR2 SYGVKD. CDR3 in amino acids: CAIGESTSGVEAQYF. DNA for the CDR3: TGTGCCATCGGTGAGTCGACTAGCGGGGTGGAGGCGCAGTACTTC.

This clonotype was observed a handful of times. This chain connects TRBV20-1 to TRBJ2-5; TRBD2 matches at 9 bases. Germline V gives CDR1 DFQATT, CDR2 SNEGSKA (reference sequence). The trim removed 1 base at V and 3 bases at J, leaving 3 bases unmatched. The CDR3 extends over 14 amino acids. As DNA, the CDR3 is TGCAGTGCTAGAGTGTGGACTAGCGAAGAGACCCAGTACTTC. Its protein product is CSARVWTSEETQYF.

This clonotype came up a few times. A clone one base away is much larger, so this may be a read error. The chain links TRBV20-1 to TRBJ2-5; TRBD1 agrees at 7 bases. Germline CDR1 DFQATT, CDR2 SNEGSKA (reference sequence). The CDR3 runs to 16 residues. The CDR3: CSARDDLTGYQATQYF. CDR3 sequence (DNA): TGCAGTGCTAGAGATGACTTGACAGGGTACCAAGCGACCCAGTACTTC.

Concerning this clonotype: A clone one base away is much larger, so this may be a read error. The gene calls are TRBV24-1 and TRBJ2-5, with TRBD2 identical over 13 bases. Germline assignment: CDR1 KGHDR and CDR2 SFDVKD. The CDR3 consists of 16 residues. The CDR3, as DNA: TGTGCCACCACAATCAGGACTAGCGGGGGCAAAGAGCCCCAGTACTTC. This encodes CATTIRTSGGKEPQYF.

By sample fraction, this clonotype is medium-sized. The CDR3 coding sequence is TGCAGTGCTAGAGTAGGGGGCGAGCAGTACTTC. This sequence encodes CSARVGGEQYF. The gene calls are TRBV20-1 and TRBJ2-7, with D perhaps TRBD1 (6 bases). This CDR3 is 11 amino acids long. V shed 1 base and J shed 6 bases, with 7 bases lying between them. Germline assignment: CDR1 DFQATT and CDR2 SNEGSKA (reference sequence).